Presented here are 16 T cell receptor beta chains from one specimen sequenced in a study of blood T cell repertoires in COVID-19. Some clones are missing from TCRdb's copy, which holds only in-frame ones; the method was immunoSEQ multiplex PCR. The sample yields 56,000 or so clones, 65% to 90% seen once. Sequenced input: peripheral blood. The source is a human donor in a cohort sampled during active COVID-19.

This chain connects TRBV6-1 to TRBJ1-2, with D maybe TRBD1 (6 bases). Germline V CDR1 and CDR2: MNHNS, SASEGT. The CDR3 spans 16 residues. V shed 0 bases and J shed 4 bases, with 15 bases lying between them. CDR3 region: CASSEAMAGAGYGYTF. For the CDR3, the DNA is TGTGCCAGCAGTGAAGCTATGGCGGGGGCTGGCTATGGCTACACCTTC.

The chain has TRBV28 and TRBJ2-5; the match to TRBD2 covers 10 bases. The ends lost 6 bases at V and 5 bases at J; junction bases unmatched: 6. CDR1 and CDR2 (germline): MDHEN, SYDVKM. The CDR3 is 14 residues long. This CDR3 reads CASRVAGGGETQYF. The DNA of the CDR3 is TGTGCCAGCAGGGTAGCGGGAGGAGGGGAGACCCAGTACTTC.

This chain links TRBV28 with TRBJ2-1, with 7 bases identical to TRBD1. This CDR3 has 18 residues. Germline lookup yields CDR1 MDHEN and CDR2 SYDVKM. Trimming took 3 bases from V and 0 from J; bases not matched to a gene: 11. In nucleotides, the CDR3 is TGTGCCAGCAGTTTCCTAGGACCGGGACAGAGCTCCTACAATGAGCAGTTCTTC. Amino acids: CASSFLGPGQSSYNEQFF.

The chain couples TRBV6-5 to TRBJ1-1; 7 bases map to TRBD1. J lost 2 bases, V lost 4 bases, and 4 bases had no gene match. CDR1 MNHEY and CDR2 SVGAGI come from the germline V gene. This CDR3 has 14 amino acids. CDR3 residues: CASSLGQPNTEAFF. The CDR3 region has the DNA TGTGCCAGCAGTTTGGGACAGCCTAACACTGAAGCTTTCTTT.

The chain carries TRBV28 and TRBJ2-7; 12 bases agree with TRBD2. CDR1 MDHEN and CDR2 SYDVKM come from the germline V gene. V lost 11 bases, J lost 4 bases, and 6 bases stayed unmatched. CDR3 size: 13 residues. CDR3 loop: CAAGLAGGYEQYF. In DNA, the CDR3 is TGTGCCGCAGGCCTAGCGGGAGGGTACGAGCAGTACTTC. The variable domain in full, completed from reference TRBV28 and TRBJ2-7, reads DVKVTQSSRYLVKRTGEKVFLECVQDMDHENMFWYRQDPGLGLRLIYFSYDVKMKEKGDIPEGYSVSREKKERFSLILESASTNQTSMYLCAAGLAGGYEQYFGPGTRLTVT.

CDR3 region: CASSSDRVSLSEQYF. In DNA, the CDR3 is TGCGCCAGCAGCTCTGACAGGGTTAGTTTGAGCGAGCAGTACTTC. The V gene is TRBV5-1, the J gene TRBJ2-7, with 7 positions matching TRBD1. Germline CDR1 is SGHRS and CDR2 is YFSETQ. Germline trimming cut 3 bases from V and 6 bases from J; bases unmatched to any gene: 12. CDR3 length: 15 residues.

The rearrangement links TRBV6-5 to TRBJ1-5; D gene uncertain. CDR3 length: 14 residues. V gave up 4 bases and J gave up 1 base, with 8 bases separating them. Germline loops: CDR1 MNHEY, CDR2 SVGAGI. This CDR3 is CASSSSKSNQPQHF. CDR3 DNA: TGTGCCAGCAGTTCTAGTAAAAGCAATCAGCCCCAGCATTTT.

This chain uses TRBV10-3 with TRBJ2-1, with 9 positions matching TRBD1. J was trimmed by 6 bases and V by 0 bases; bases with no gene match: 9. The CDR3 is 17 residues long. Germline lookup yields CDR1 ENHRY and CDR2 SYGVKD. CDR3 sequence (DNA): TGTGCCATCAGTGAGTCGGTTATCAGGACAGGGGTCAATGAGCAGTTCTTC. As protein: CAISESVIRTGVNEQFF.

The chain joins TRBV5-1 to TRBJ2-5; 7 bases fit TRBD2. V lost 0 bases, J lost 5 bases, and 4 bases stayed unmatched. CDR1 is SGHRS and CDR2 is YFSETQ in the germline V gene. The CDR3 runs 14 residues. CDR3 in DNA: TGCGCCAGCAGCTTGGGACTAGCTTCCGAGACCCAGTACTTC. This translates into CASSLGLASETQYF.

The CDR3 sequence: CASSQERETSDTQYF. The CDR3, as DNA: TGTGCCAGCAGCCAAGAGCGGGAGACGTCAGATACGCAGTATTTT. This chain joins TRBV4-2 and TRBJ2-3; TRBD2 agrees at 7 bases. With 0 bases clipped from V and 4 bases from J, the junction kept 4 bases outside the gene matches. Germline assignment: CDR1 LGHNA and CDR2 YNFKEQ. There are 15 residues in the CDR3.

V is TRBV4-1 and J is TRBJ2-1; TRBD1 matches 9 bases. Germline V gives CDR1 MGHRA, CDR2 YSYEKL. The length of the CDR3 is 14 residues. V trimming: 1 base; J trimming: 8 bases; junction bases outside the gene matches: 3. The CDR3 protein is CASSQVGTGHEQFF. The CDR3 DNA reads as TGCGCCAGCAGCCAAGTAGGGACAGGGCATGAGCAGTTCTTC.

The V call is TRBV7-3, the J call TRBJ2-2, with D unresolved. This CDR3 is built from 13 residues. Trimming took 5 bases from V and 5 from J, leaving 9 bases between them. In germline, CDR1 is SGHTA, CDR2 FQGTGA. The CDR3 bases are TGTGCCAGCAGCCCGACTGGGACCGGGGAGCTGTTTTTT. Translating gives CASSPTGTGELFF.

This clone was seen once. The genes are TRBV5-1 and TRBJ2-5, with 12 bases that match TRBD2. The CDR3 contains 15 residues. The V and J ends lost 0 bases and 5 bases, in that order; junction bases with no gene match: 2. Germline V gene data show CDR1 as SGHRS and CDR2 as YFSETQ. The CDR3 sequence: CASSLVGTSGETQYF. The CDR3 region has the DNA TGCGCCAGCAGCTTGGTAGGGACTAGCGGGGAGACCCAGTACTTC.

The chain has TRBV6-5 and TRBJ2-4; possibly TRBD2 for D (5 bases). Between the trimmed V and J ends, which lost 8 bases and 8 bases, there was a span of 10 bases. Germline V gene sequence: CDR1 MNHEY, CDR2 SVGAGI. This CDR3 spans 11 amino acids. DNA of the CDR3: TGTGCCAGCGGGCAGAGGGACATTCAGTACTTC. This sequence encodes CASGQRDIQYF.

The table lists this clone with a count of one. The V call is TRBV6-2 or TRBV6-3, the J call TRBJ1-2, with a tentative D call TRBD1 (5 bases). V shed 4 bases and J shed 4 bases, with 16 bases lying between them. Germline CDR1 and CDR2: MNHEY and SVGEGT. This CDR3 comprises 15 residues. CDR3 in DNA: TGTGCCAGCAGTTTCACCATTGAAGGGGTCTATGGCTACACCTTC. It specifies CASSFTIEGVYGYTF.

The chain is built from TRBV3-1 (or the pseudogene TRBV3-2) and TRBJ2-7, with D unresolved. The CDR3 runs 12 residues. Trimming cost V 0 bases and J 8 bases, with 8 bases left between them. CDR1 is LGHDT, CDR2 YNNKEL, per germline (reference sequence). The CDR3 reads CASSQDRLQQYF. The CDR3 nucleotides are TGTGCCAGCAGCCAAGATCGACTCCAGCAGTACTTC.